This T cell receptor beta chain was recorded in a study of T-cell reconstitution after alpha-beta-depleted transplantation in children. The authors prepared the TCRbeta library with unique molecular identifiers. One entry per CDR3 protein results from TCRdb running MiXCR on the PCR reads. The sample carries hundreds of thousands of distinct CDR3 sequences, approximately 8% recorded once. With respect to this clonotype: Its antigen is still unknown.

Study findings and constraints: From newly produced T cells came most of the T-cell counts and diversity one year after transplant. Reported findings indicate that, about two months after transplant, alpha-beta T cells came from several hundred expanded clones, which were derived from non-depleted graft cells.

CDR3 length equals 19 residues. Germline CDR1 SGHTA, CDR2 FQGTGA. V lost 5 bases, J lost 0 bases, and 16 bases stayed unmatched. The source material was PBMCs, mostly from graft donor cells, sampled 180 days after TCRalphabeta/CD19-depleted stem cell transplant. This chain uses TRBV7-3 with TRBJ2-3; 8 nucleotides align to TRBD2. The TCR comes from a male patient aged 10-17 years who had a stem cell transplant for acute lymphoblastic leukemia, so the T cells may come from the graft donor. The CDR3 reads CASSLRGGGRTSSTDTQYF. The CDR3 nucleotides are TGTGCCAGCAGCCTCCGAGGAGGCGGGAGGACCTCTAGCACAGATACGCAGTATTTT.